This entry is about one T cell receptor beta chain. Its antigen remains unknown. There are 17 residues in the CDR3. V was cut by 2 bases and J by 1 base, with 17 bases left in between. CDR1 and CDR2 (germline): SEHNR, FQNEAQ (reference sequence). The sample comes from a study of identical twins. Notes on the study in general: Model-predicted out-of-frame TCR alpha sharing fell below observed values in monozygotic twins. The study based its conclusions on cross-sectional statistical analysis and did not follow the same donors. In zero-insertion analyses, partial confounding could arise from invariant MAIT and iNKT cells.

In TCRdb, the 5' RACE reads were re-called with MiXCR into one record per CDR3 protein. Of some 300,000 distinct CDR3 sequences detected, 9% to 15% appear once; the ten largest clones hold 7.2%. These data were also filed under a second study, of yellow fever vaccine responses in identical twins.

The origin of this receptor is a woman under 30 in good health. Sequencing input: CD8+ T cells sorted from blood. The chain joins TRBV7-9 to TRBJ1-1; D is unresolved. CDR3 region: CASSLSRLDNANTEAFF. The CDR3 DNA sequence: TGTGCCAGCAGCTTATCCAGACTCGACAACGCGAACACTGAAGCTTTCTTT.